The next 18 T cell receptor beta chains were all read from a single sample in a study of T cell responses to AZD1222 COVID-19 vaccine. Profiling relied on immunoSEQ multiplex PCR, and the TCRdb table lists in-frame clones only, not all of them. This repertoire shows about 140,000 clones, approximately 90% found once; its top ten account for about 4%. The sequenced sample was peripheral blood, obtained 28 days after the second AZD1222 dose. All receptors derive from an adult who received the AZD1222 COVID-19 vaccine.

This clone is a singleton in its sample. The rearrangement uses TRBV11-2 and TRBJ2-1; 9 nucleotides agree with TRBD2. After removal of 2 bases from V and 4 bases from J, the junction contained 3 bases not matched to a gene. CDR1 is SGHAT, CDR2 FQNNGV, per germline. The CDR3 length is 15 residues. This CDR3 is CASSLKLAGYNEQFF. The CDR3 DNA reads as TGTGCCAGCAGCTTAAAACTAGCGGGTTACAATGAGCAGTTCTTC.

The chain has TRBV28 and TRBJ1-2, with D perhaps TRBD1 (6 bases). This CDR3 comprises 17 residues. V was trimmed by 5 bases and J by 5 bases, leaving 24 bases between them. The V gene's germline CDR1 is MDHEN and CDR2 SYDVKM. CDR3 nucleotides: TGTGCCAGCAGTAAAGGGCTGAGACAGGAACTGTTGTATGGCTACACCTTC. Amino acid sequence: CASSKGLRQELLYGYTF.

The rearrangement uses TRBV6-2 or TRBV6-3 and TRBJ2-3, with 7 bases fitting TRBD1. The V gene's germline CDR1 is MNHEY and CDR2 SVGEGT. V shed 3 bases, J shed 4 bases, and the junction held 4 bases outside the gene matches. This CDR3 contains 14 residues. CDR3 nucleotide sequence: TGTGCCAGCAGTTATAGGGGGCGCGCAGATACGCAGTATTTT. Protein: CASSYRGRADTQYF.

The chain uses TRBV27 and TRBJ1-5; D is undetermined. V lost 4 bases to trimming and J lost 2 bases, with 12 bases between them. From germline, CDR1 is MNHEY and CDR2 SMNVEV (reference sequence). The CDR3 is 15 residues long. The CDR3 sequence: CASSSHGKGNQPQHF. CDR3 DNA: TGTGCCAGCAGTTCCCATGGGAAGGGCAATCAGCCCCAGCATTTT.

V gene TRBV7-2 combines with J gene TRBJ2-1, with D possibly matching TRBD2 (6 bases). There are 15 residues in the CDR3. The V gene's germline CDR1 is SGHTA and CDR2 FQGNSA. Trimming cost V 5 bases and J 10 bases, with 21 bases left between them. CDR3 DNA: TGTGCCAGCAGCGTTCGTGGCGGGACCCCGGGGGAGCAGTTCTTC. Translating gives CASSVRGGTPGEQFF.

The rearrangement joins TRBV11-2 to TRBJ2-7, with 7 nucleotides matching TRBD2. CDR3 length equals 17 residues. Losses at the gene ends were 1 base for V and 1 base for J; bases not matched to a gene: 10. Germline V gene lookup returns CDR1 SGHAT and CDR2 FQNNGV. The CDR3 DNA is TGTGCCAGCAGCTTAGTGGGGTGGGGCGGGAGTTCCTACGAGCAGTACTTC. Translated: CASSLVGWGGSSYEQYF.

This chain uses TRBV5-5 with TRBJ1-4; 7 nucleotides match TRBD1. The CDR3 totals 14 residues. J gave up 8 bases and V 7 bases, and 11 bases lay outside the gene matches. Germline V lookup: CDR1 SGHKS, CDR2 YYEKEE (reference sequence). The CDR3 DNA follows: TGTGCCAGCGCCTCCGGGACAGTGTCCGAAAAACTGTTTTTT. Protein: CASASGTVSEKLFF.

V usage is TRBV28 and J usage is TRBJ2-1; D call uncertain. The length of the CDR3 is 14 residues. V lost 6 bases to trimming and J lost 4 bases, with 13 bases between them. Germline V CDR1 and CDR2: MDHEN, SYDVKM. CDR3 in amino acids: CASRVLVSYNEQFF. DNA for the CDR3: TGTGCCAGCAGGGTGCTAGTCTCGTACAATGAGCAGTTCTTC.

The rearrangement links TRBV7-8 to TRBJ1-1; no clear D. Per the germline V gene, CDR1 is SGHVS and CDR2 is FQNEAQ. Trimming pared 2 bases from V and 5 bases from J, leaving 15 bases between. This CDR3 has 15 amino acids. CDR3 sequence: CASSLRLTSGTEAFF. The CDR3 coding sequence is TGTGCCAGCAGCTTAAGATTAACGTCGGGGACTGAAGCTTTCTTT.

This clone has only a few counts. The V gene is TRBV7-8, the J gene TRBJ1-1, with TRBD1 as a possible D gene (5 bases). Between the trimmed V and J ends, which lost 2 bases and 4 bases, there was a span of 8 bases. Germline V gene lookup returns CDR1 SGHVS and CDR2 FQNEAQ. This CDR3 comprises 13 residues. In DNA form, the CDR3 reads TGTGCCAGCAGCTTACGACAGCTCACTGAAGCTTTCTTT. Residues: CASSLRQLTEAFF.

This clone is a singleton in its sample. This sequence joins TRBV4-3 and TRBJ2-5; 11 bases match TRBD1. The V segment lost 4 bases and the J segment 2 bases; nucleotides outside the gene matches: 0. This CDR3 comprises 14 residues. Germline V gene data show CDR1 as LGHNA and CDR2 as YSLEER. The CDR3, as DNA: TGCGCCAGCAGCCGGGACAGGGGGCAAGAGACCCAGTACTTC. Amino acid sequence: CASSRDRGQETQYF.

There are a few counts of this clone. CDR3 region: CASSWEANTGELFF. The DNA of the CDR3 is TGTGCCAGCTCTTGGGAAGCGAACACCGGGGAGCTGTTTTTT. The chain combines TRBV6-5 with TRBJ2-2; no reliable D call. Germline values: CDR1 MNHEY, CDR2 SVGAGI. Trimming left V 8 bases short and J 0 bases short, with 10 bases between. The CDR3 is made up of 14 amino acids.

In DNA form, the CDR3 reads TGTGCCAGCAGTTTGTACCCCAAGGGGGGTGAAGCTTTCTTT. It translates to CASSLYPKGGEAFF. V is TRBV27 and J is TRBJ1-1; TRBD1 might be the D (6 bases). The CDR3 runs 14 residues. The V gene lost 3 bases and the J gene lost 7 bases, with 15 bases spanning the gap. Per germline, CDR1 MNHEY and CDR2 SMNVEV (reference sequence).

V and J are TRBV6-1 and TRBJ2-3, with D uncertain. The V end lost 2 bases, the J end lost 0 bases, and 9 bases lay between the germline ends. Looked up from germline, CDR1 is MNHNS and CDR2 is SASEGT. The CDR3 has 15 residues. CDR3 sequence (DNA): TGTGCCAGCAGTGAACCGGCGGTTAGCACAGATACGCAGTATTTT. It specifies CASSEPAVSTDTQYF.

The rearrangement links TRBV29-1 to TRBJ2-1; 7 bases match TRBD2. Losses at the gene ends were 2 bases for V and 9 bases for J; bases not matched to a gene: 7. The CDR3 is made up of 13 amino acids. The germline V gene has CDR1 SQVTM and CDR2 ANQGSEA. In DNA form, the CDR3 reads TGCAGCGTTGAAAGGGCGGGAGCAGTTGAGCAGTTCTTC. Translation: CSVERAGAVEQFF.

With regard to this clone: One end of the junction does not line up with germline, which may come from a read error. This chain joins TRBV28 and TRBJ2-7; D is possibly TRBD1 (5 bases). The CDR3 consists of 13 residues. The germline CDR1 and CDR2 sequences are MDHEN and SYDVKM. CDR3 sequence: CASSLPSQGFLLF. CDR3 nucleotides: TGTGCCAGCAGTTTACCCTCCCAGGGCTTCCTCTTGTTC.

J is TRBJ2-5 and V is TRBV5-6, with D tentatively TRBD1 or TRBD2 (7 bases each). From germline, CDR1 is SGHDT and CDR2 YYEEEE. The V and J ends lost 0 bases and 1 base respectively, with 13 bases between them. The CDR3 spans 16 residues. This CDR3 reads CASSLVDREGQETQYF. As DNA, the CDR3 is TGTGCCAGCAGCTTGGTCGACAGGGAGGGCCAAGAGACCCAGTACTTC.

This rearrangement joins TRBV2 to TRBJ2-2; TRBD2 might be the D (5 bases). V lost 8 bases to trimming and J lost 5 bases, with 18 bases between them. The CDR3 has 15 amino acids. The germline V gene encodes CDR1 SNHLY and CDR2 FYNNEI. CDR3 amino acids: CASVPPLRGTGELFF. The CDR3 DNA sequence: TGTGCCAGCGTTCCACCACTCCGGGGAACCGGGGAGCTGTTTTTT.